Below are 29 T cell receptor beta chains sequenced from a single sample in a study of T cells in Graves' hyperthyroidism and ophthalmopathy. The CDR3 regions of TCR beta were amplified from RNA transcripts. The HTBI set primed first-round TCR CDR3 RT-PCR. A single record per CDR3 protein comes from TCRdb applying MiXCR to the multiplex PCR reads. This sample yields 250,000 to 300,000 distinct CDR3 sequences, of which 13% to 15% are seen a single time; about an eighth belongs to the top ten. The sample comprised blood. These receptors all come from a woman between 40 and 50 years old with Graves' hyperthyroidism that later progressed to Graves' ophthalmopathy.

There are a few counts of this clonotype. This rearrangement joins TRBV15 to TRBJ2-7, with D unclear. Trimming shortened V by 4 bases and J by 6 bases, and 13 bases separated the two germline ends. The CDR3 is 13 residues long. Per germline, CDR1 LNHNV and CDR2 YYDKDF (reference sequence). The CDR3 sequence is CATSITYSSEQYF. The CDR3 DNA follows: TGTGCCACCAGCATAACGTACAGTTCCGAGCAGTACTTC.

This clonotype was seen repeatedly, ten times or more. The chain couples TRBV18 to TRBJ1-1, with D hard to call. The CDR3 has 14 residues. Germline CDR1 and CDR2: KGHSH and LQKENI. Trimming left V 4 bases short and J 0 bases short, with 9 bases between. The CDR3 nucleotides read TGTGCCAGCTCACTAGCACAGATGAACACTGAAGCTTTCTTT. Amino acid sequence: CASSLAQMNTEAFF. Full variable domain (outside the CDR3, taken from reference TRBV18 and TRBJ1-1): NAGVMQNPRHLVRRRGQEARLRCSPMKGHSHVYWYRQLPEEGLKFMVYLQKENIIDESGMPKERFSAEFPKEGPSILRIQQVVRGDSAAYFCASSLAQMNTEAFFGQGTRLTVV.

At least ten counts were recorded for this clonotype. This rearrangement joins TRBV7-9 to TRBJ2-1; no definite D call. The CDR3 contains 12 residues. V shed 4 bases and J shed 9 bases, with 10 bases lying between them. In germline, CDR1 is SEHNR, CDR2 FQNEAQ (reference sequence). CDR3 protein: CASSSISTEQFF. The DNA for the CDR3 is TGTGCCAGCAGCTCCATTAGCACTGAGCAGTTCTTC. Combining the CDR3 with reference TRBV7-9 and TRBJ2-1 gives the whole variable domain DTGVSQNPRHKITKRGQNVTFRCDPISEHNRLYWYRQTLGQGPEFLTYFQNEAQLEKSRLLSDRFSAERPKGSFSTLEIQRTEQGDSAMYLCASSSISTEQFFGPGTRLTVL.

This clonotype has a count of ten or more. The chain employs TRBV28 and TRBJ2-3, with TRBD2 identical over 10 bases. The CDR3 sequence is 16 residues long. V was clipped by 6 bases and J by 1 base; unmatched bases: 7. The V gene's germline CDR1 is MDHEN and CDR2 SYDVKM. Written as DNA, the CDR3 is TGTGCCAGCAGCAAAATAGCGGGAGGCGGCACAGATACGCAGTATTTT. It codes for CASSKIAGGGTDTQYF.

This clonotype was seen a handful of times. The rearrangement uses TRBV5-1 and TRBJ2-4; 8 bases fit TRBD1. This CDR3 region has 15 residues. The J segment lost 2 bases and the V segment lost 4 bases, leaving 5 bases of the junction unmatched. The germline V gene encodes CDR1 SGHRS and CDR2 YFSETQ. CDR3 in amino acids: CASSAYRGSKNIQYF. The CDR3 DNA follows: TGCGCCAGCAGCGCTTACAGGGGGTCCAAAAACATTCAGTACTTC.

This clonotype was seen a few times. The chain employs TRBV6-1 and TRBJ2-2; 11 nucleotides match TRBD1. This CDR3 comprises 15 residues. Germline V lookup: CDR1 MNHNS, CDR2 SASEGT. V lost 6 bases, J lost 7 bases, and 7 bases stayed unmatched. The CDR3 protein is CASSPDRGRFGELFF. The CDR3 nucleotides are TGTGCCAGCAGCCCGGACAGGGGGCGCTTCGGGGAGCTGTTTTTT.

In this sample, this clonotype turned up a few times. The chain joins TRBV29-1 to TRBJ2-2; D uncertain. Germline CDR1 and CDR2: SQVTM and ANQGSEA. Trimming stripped 6 bases from V and 1 base from J, with 12 bases between. The CDR3 is 14 amino acids. As DNA, the CDR3 is TGCAGCGTGTTGACCTTTGAGAACACCGGGGAGCTGTTTTTT. This sequence encodes CSVLTFENTGELFF.

This clonotype was detected ten times or more. CDR3 loop: CASSSPTRGRNQPQHF. Here the CDR3 DNA reads TGTGCCAGCAGTTCCCCGACTCGGGGGCGGAATCAGCCCCAGCATTTT. The gene calls are TRBV6-2 or TRBV6-3 and TRBJ1-5; D may be TRBD1 (6 bases). The CDR3 has 16 residues. Germline V gene data show CDR1 as MNHEY and CDR2 as SVGEGT. The V end lost 4 bases, the J end lost 4 bases, and 17 bases lay between the germline ends.

This clonotype was detected ten times or more. The genes are TRBV28 and TRBJ1-2; D perhaps matches TRBD1 (5 bases). CDR1 and CDR2 (germline): MDHEN, SYDVKM. The CDR3 is 16 residues long. V was shortened by 6 bases and J by 3 bases, with 20 bases between the two germline ends. CDR3 nucleotide sequence: TGTGCCAGCAGCCTCCAAATGGGGGGTGGGTACTATGGCTACACCTTC. Its translation: CASSLQMGGGYYGYTF.

This clonotype was found many times. This chain connects TRBV12-3 or TRBV12-4 to TRBJ1-5, with D possibly matching TRBD1 (6 bases). The V and J ends lost 5 bases and 9 bases respectively, with 23 bases between them. CDR3 length equals 16 residues. The CDR3 protein is CASSQRTGPQVLPQHF. The CDR3 DNA sequence: TGTGCCAGCAGTCAACGTACAGGGCCACAGGTCTTGCCCCAGCATTTT.

As concerns this clonotype: A read error may explain this, as a much larger clone is one base away. This chain connects TRBV28 to TRBJ2-4; D perhaps matches TRBD2 (6 bases). The germline V gene encodes CDR1 MDHEN and CDR2 SYDVKM. The CDR3 consists of 16 residues. CDR3 amino acids: CASNSQGSLAKNIRYF. The CDR3 bases are TGTGCCAGCAACAGTCAGGGTTCACTAGCCAAAAACATTCGGTACTTC.

This clonotype was detected many times. The J gene is TRBJ2-7, the V gene TRBV27, with 7 nucleotides matching TRBD1. The CDR3 spans 15 residues. The germline V gene encodes CDR1 MNHEY and CDR2 SMNVEV (reference sequence). V lost 0 bases to trimming and J lost 4 bases; unmatched junction nucleotides: 6. CDR3 sequence: CASSLSTGYNYEQYF. DNA for the CDR3: TGTGCCAGCAGTTTATCGACAGGGTATAATTACGAGCAGTACTTC.

This clonotype was counted ten times or more. The V call is TRBV7-9, the J call TRBJ1-4; a possible D gene is TRBD1 (5 bases). This CDR3 is built from 14 residues. Trimming stripped 3 bases from V and 6 bases from J, with 11 bases between. Germline CDR1 and CDR2: SEHNR and FQNEAQ (reference sequence). The CDR3 coding sequence is TGTGCCAGCAGCTTCGTAGGGGCTGATGAAAAACTGTTTTTT. Protein: CASSFVGADEKLFF.

The chain employs TRBV20-1 and TRBJ2-3; D is ambiguous. The CDR3 extends over 12 amino acids. Trimming stripped 7 bases from V and 3 bases from J, with 11 bases between. Looked up from germline, CDR1 is DFQATT and CDR2 is SNEGSKA (reference sequence). CDR3 sequence reads: CSGVYWTDTQYF. In nucleotides, the CDR3 is TGCAGTGGAGTATATTGGACAGATACGCAGTATTTT.

This clonotype occurred many times. The chain couples TRBV11-2 to TRBJ2-1; D unclear. Trimming took off 4 bases at V and 10 bases at J, with 8 bases between the two ends. Germline CDR1 and CDR2: SGHAT and FQNNGV. There are 11 residues in the CDR3. CDR3 DNA: TGTGCCAGCAGCTCCTTAATGGAGCAGTTCTTC. Translated: CASSSLMEQFF.

In its sample, this clonotype was seen many times. J is TRBJ2-2 and V is TRBV11-3; D unresolved. This CDR3 is 13 amino acids long. The V gene's germline CDR1 is SGHNT and CDR2 YENEEA. Trimming removed 5 bases at V and 6 bases at J, with 10 bases between. The CDR3 coding sequence is TGTGCCAGCAGCCCGCCTAATTCCGGGGAGCTGTTTTTT. It encodes CASSPPNSGELFF.

This clonotype was picked up many times. V usage is TRBV5-6 and J usage is TRBJ2-3; a weak D match, TRBD2 (5 bases). Germline values: CDR1 SGHDT, CDR2 YYEEEE. V was shortened by 4 bases and J by 2 bases, with 11 bases between the two germline ends. There are 14 residues in the CDR3. The CDR3 loop is CASSGSEITDTQYF. The CDR3 DNA reads as TGTGCCAGCAGCGGTAGCGAGATCACAGATACGCAGTATTTT. The complete variable domain, with remaining parts taken from reference TRBV5-6 and TRBJ2-3, reads DAGVTQSPTHLIKTRGQQVTLRCSPKSGHDTVSWYQQALGQGPQFIFQYYEEEERQRGNFPDRFSGHQFPNYSSELNVNALLLGDSALYLCASSGSEITDTQYFGPGTRLTVL.

J is TRBJ2-2 and V is TRBV19; 10 bases fit TRBD1. The J segment lost 0 bases and the V segment lost 6 bases, leaving 10 bases of the junction unmatched. Germline loops: CDR1 LNHDA, CDR2 SQIVND (reference sequence). This CDR3 spans 18 amino acids. In nucleotides, the CDR3 is TGTGCCAGTAGCACCGGGACAGGGGATTACGCGAACACCGGGGAGCTGTTTTTT. Translation: CASSTGTGDYANTGELFF.

This clonotype showed up many times. The chain uses TRBV6-1 and TRBJ2-1; D possibly corresponds to TRBD2 (6 bases). The germline V and J ends were trimmed by 6 bases and 1 base, with 16 bases remaining between them. The germline V gene encodes CDR1 MNHNS and CDR2 SASEGT. This CDR3 is built from 16 residues. In DNA, the CDR3 is TGTGCCAGCAGCCCCAAGATCCGGGGGTCCTACAATGAGCAGTTCTTC. Translating it yields CASSPKIRGSYNEQFF.

A few counts support this clonotype. V gene TRBV7-2 combines with J gene TRBJ2-4; 8 positions agree with TRBD1. The CDR3 runs 13 residues. V lost 5 bases, J lost 10 bases, and 7 bases stayed unmatched. The germline CDR1 and CDR2 sequences are SGHTA and FQGNSA. The CDR3 DNA reads as TGTGCCAGCAGCCCAGGACAGGGACGTATTCAGTACTTC. Its translation: CASSPGQGRIQYF.

This clonotype was recorded many times. The gene calls are TRBV2 and TRBJ1-5; 12 positions agree with TRBD1. The CDR3 extends over 16 amino acids. Germline lookup yields CDR1 SNHLY and CDR2 FYNNEI. After removal of 6 bases from V and 3 bases from J, the junction contained 6 bases not matched to a gene. CDR3 in DNA: TGTGCCAGCAGCCGGGACAGGGGGCTCGACAATCAGCCCCAGCATTTT. Translated, it gives CASSRDRGLDNQPQHF.

This clonotype was recorded at least ten times. The chain is built from TRBV28 and TRBJ2-4, with D tentatively TRBD2 (6 bases). CDR1 is MDHEN, CDR2 SYDVKM, per germline. With 6 bases removed from V and 0 bases from J, the gap between germline ends came to 21 bases. The CDR3 consists of 18 residues. This CDR3 reads CASRPYFTGTLAKNIQYF. CDR3 coding DNA: TGTGCCAGCAGGCCTTATTTTACCGGGACTCTAGCCAAAAACATTCAGTACTTC. Based on the CDR3 plus reference TRBV28 and TRBJ2-4, the full variable domain is DVKVTQSSRYLVKRTGEKVFLECVQDMDHENMFWYRQDPGLGLRLIYFSYDVKMKEKGDIPEGYSVSREKKERFSLILESASTNQTSMYLCASRPYFTGTLAKNIQYFGAGTRLSVL.

This clonotype showed up many times. The chain recombines TRBV10-3 with TRBJ1-5; TRBD1 matches 8 bases. The germline gives CDR1 ENHRY, CDR2 SYGVKD. This CDR3 has 14 amino acids. V trimming: 3 bases; J trimming: 6 bases; junction bases outside the gene matches: 4. The CDR3 reads CAISDGQGSQPQHF. CDR3 coding DNA: TGTGCCATCAGTGACGGACAGGGTAGTCAGCCCCAGCATTTT.

This clonotype was detected many times. This sequence joins TRBV18 and TRBJ1-1; D unclear. Germline CDR1 and CDR2: KGHSH and LQKENI. With 0 bases removed from V and 0 bases from J, the gap between germline ends came to 8 bases. There are 15 residues in the CDR3. The CDR3 nucleotides are TGTGCCAGCTCACCACCGGAAGGGATGAACACTGAAGCTTTCTTT. Protein sequence: CASSPPEGMNTEAFF. Drawing the rest from reference TRBV18 and TRBJ1-1, the complete variable domain is NAGVMQNPRHLVRRRGQEARLRCSPMKGHSHVYWYRQLPEEGLKFMVYLQKENIIDESGMPKERFSAEFPKEGPSILRIQQVVRGDSAAYFCASSPPEGMNTEAFFGQGTRLTVV.

The chain recombines TRBV6-1 with TRBJ2-3, with 12 bases matching TRBD2. Losses at the gene ends were 1 base for V and 4 bases for J; bases not matched to a gene: 6. CDR1 is MNHNS and CDR2 is SASEGT in the germline V gene. The CDR3 sequence is 17 residues long. The CDR3 DNA reads as TGTGCCAGCAGTGAAGGGACTAGCGGGATCCTTCCAGATACGCAGTATTTT. It encodes CASSEGTSGILPDTQYF.

This sequence joins TRBV9 and TRBJ2-7; no reliable D call. Germline V gene data show CDR1 as SGDLS and CDR2 as YYNGEE. The CDR3 sequence is 16 residues long. The germline V and J ends were trimmed by 3 bases and 0 bases, with 16 bases remaining between them. The CDR3 DNA reads TGTGCCAGCAGCGGATCGGTGGCAGAGAGCTCCTACGAGCAGTACTTC. As protein: CASSGSVAESSYEQYF.

This clonotype was counted between two and nine times. A much bigger clone sits one base away, suggesting this may be a read error. This chain links TRBV6-5 with TRBJ2-7, with 9 bases matching TRBD1. The germline gives CDR1 MNHEY, CDR2 SVGAGI. CDR3 length: 15 amino acids. CDR3 amino acids: CASRYLDRGSHEQYF. CDR3 nucleotides: TGTGCCAGCCGTTACTTGGACAGGGGAAGCCACGAGCAGTACTTC.

This clonotype appeared many times. The chain uses TRBV11-2 and TRBJ2-7; unclear D gene. V lost 5 bases and J lost 0, with 17 bases in between. CDR3 length: 16 amino acids. Germline CDR1 is SGHAT and CDR2 is FQNNGV. CDR3 DNA sequence: TGTGCCAGCAGCCCACTTGCCGGGCAAAGCTCCTACGAGCAGTACTTC. Translated, it gives CASSPLAGQSSYEQYF.

This clonotype came up many times. The chain links TRBV6-1 to TRBJ2-5; 9 bases map to TRBD1. From germline, CDR1 is MNHNS and CDR2 SASEGT. The J segment lost 3 bases and the V segment lost 1 base, leaving 3 bases of the junction unmatched. This CDR3 is built from 15 residues. The CDR3 DNA is TGTGCCAGCAGTGAAGGACAGGGGGGAGAAGAGACCCAGTACTTC. This translates into CASSEGQGGEETQYF.